This T cell receptor (beta chain) is from a study of CD4 and CD8 cells across lung adenocarcinoma regions. One entry per CDR3 protein results from TCRdb running MiXCR on the PCR reads. The data hold 13,000 to 15,000 distinct CDR3 sequences, with just under 45% observed a single time. Localized lung adenocarcinoma, a non-small cell lung cancer, affected the donors. The origin of this receptor is a male donor with lung adenocarcinoma. The CD4 and CD8 labels of this study may be unreliable. Input material: CD4+ T cells from the center of a lung tumor.

CDR3 sequence: CASSFLAGAETQYF. The CDR3 DNA reads as TGTGCCAGCAGTTTTTTAGCGGGGGCGGAGACCCAGTACTTC. The rearrangement uses TRBV28 and TRBJ2-4, with 9 bases fitting TRBD2. Near its end, the DNA agrees better with TRBJ2-5, so the J call may be wrong. The CDR3 covers 14 residues. CDR1 is MDHEN and CDR2 is SYDVKM in the germline V gene.